This T cell receptor beta chain was recovered during a study of blood T cell repertoires in COVID-19. For the study at large: Sites in the United States, Italy and Spain provided acute and convalescent COVID-19 samples.

Original analysis: Reference gene primer amplification in the assay estimated nucleated cell counts. Generated by immunoSEQ multiplex PCR, the TCRdb table keeps only in-frame clones and is missing some. From that table come the V and J calls and clone size; the DNA was used to work out D and trimming. The data show about 480,000 clones, about 88% seen once. V shed 7 bases and J 4 bases; nucleotides not matched to a gene: 6. CDR3 length: 13 amino acids. CDR1 and CDR2 (germline): LNHDA, SQIVND (reference sequence). Those enrolled in Seattle joined during active infection and were followed longitudinally afterward.

This sequence was found in a man between 18 and 29 years old with COVID-19, enrolled during active disease. This rearrangement joins TRBV19 to TRBJ1-2, with 7 bases lining up with TRBD1. The sample consisted of peripheral blood. The CDR3 region has the DNA TGTGCCAGTAAACCGGGACAGCCCTATGGCTACACCTTC. This encodes CASKPGQPYGYTF.